The 6 T cell receptor beta chains listed next were all sequenced from one sample in a study of blood T cell repertoires in COVID-19. The method was immunoSEQ multiplex PCR; TCRdb's version includes in-frame clones alone and lacks a portion of them. The top ten hold 7% to 10% of the sample, which has roughly 500,000 clones, more than 85% seen once. Sequenced: PBMCs or T cells enriched from blood (not recorded which). The receptors derive from a woman aged 60-75 years who had recovered from COVID-19.

This clone has a single count. The chain carries TRBV30 and TRBJ1-6; TRBD1 is a possible D gene (6 bases). V was cut by 3 bases and J by 8 bases, with 17 bases left in between. Germline CDR1 reads GTSNPN; CDR2 reads SVGIG (reference sequence). The CDR3 has 15 residues. The CDR3: CAWRTTGLTYSPLHF. The CDR3 nucleotides read TGTGCCTGGAGGACCACAGGGTTAACCTATTCACCCCTCCACTTT.

This rearrangement joins TRBV14 to TRBJ1-1; tentative D call: TRBD1 (5 bases). This CDR3 has 14 residues. Trimming shortened V by 4 bases and J by 5 bases, and 14 bases separated the two germline ends. Germline V CDR1 and CDR2: SGHDN, FVKESK. CDR3 in DNA: TGTGCCAGCAGCCCACAGGTAGGGAAAACTGAAGCTTTCTTT. Translation gives CASSPQVGKTEAFF.

The CDR3 reads CASSYSTGGGYGYTF. In nucleotides, the CDR3 is TGTGCCAGCAGCTATTCGACAGGGGGCGGGTATGGCTACACCTTC. The rearrangement links TRBV7-9 to TRBJ1-2; TRBD1 aligns across 10 bases. The germline V gene encodes CDR1 SEHNR and CDR2 FQNEAQ (reference sequence). The length of the CDR3 is 15 residues. V gave up 4 bases and J gave up 5 bases; unmatched junction bases: 7.

This clone was counted between two and nine times. The rearrangement uses TRBV18 and TRBJ1-1, with TRBD1 matching over 9 bases. V lost 4 bases, J lost 4 bases, and 7 bases stayed unmatched. CDR1 KGHSH and CDR2 LQKENI come from the germline V gene. This CDR3 has 15 amino acids. Written as DNA, the CDR3 is TGTGCCAGCTCACAGGACAGGGGTATGATCACTGAAGCTTTCTTT. Amino acid sequence: CASSQDRGMITEAFF.

The chain is built from TRBV7-2 and TRBJ2-2; TRBD1 matches at 10 bases. The CDR3 runs 16 residues. Germline V lookup: CDR1 SGHTA, CDR2 FQGNSA. J gave up 6 bases and V 1 base, and 5 bases lay outside the gene matches. The CDR3 sequence: CASSLVGQGSSGELFF. CDR3 nucleotide sequence: TGTGCCAGCAGCTTAGTGGGACAGGGGTCGTCCGGGGAGCTGTTTTTT. Looking up the rest from reference TRBV7-2 and TRBJ2-2 gives the full variable domain: GAGVSQSPSNKVTEKGKDVELRCDPISGHTALYWYRQSLGQGLEFLIYFQGNSAPDKSGLPSDRFSAERTGGSVSTLTIQRTQQEDSAVYLCASSLVGQGSSGELFFGEGSRLTVL.

The V call is TRBV11-2, the J call TRBJ1-5; D is undetermined. The CDR3 contains 15 residues. V was trimmed by 4 bases and J by 2 bases, leaving 12 bases between them. Germline V lookup: CDR1 SGHAT, CDR2 FQNNGV. For the CDR3, the DNA is TGTGCCAGCAGCTCCCTACCAACGGGCAATCAGCCCCAGCATTTT. This encodes CASSSLPTGNQPQHF.